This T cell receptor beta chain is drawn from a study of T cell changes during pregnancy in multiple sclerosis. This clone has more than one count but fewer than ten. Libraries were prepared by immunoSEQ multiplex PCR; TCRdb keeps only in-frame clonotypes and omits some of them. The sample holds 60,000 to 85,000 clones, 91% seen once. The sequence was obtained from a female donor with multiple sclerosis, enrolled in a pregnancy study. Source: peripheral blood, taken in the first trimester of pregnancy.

The CDR3, as DNA: TGCAGTGCTAGACAGGGTCACAGGCAGTACTTC. Protein sequence: CSARQGHRQYF. This chain uses TRBV20-1 with TRBJ2-7; D might be TRBD1 (5 bases). In germline, CDR1 is DFQATT, CDR2 SNEGSKA (reference sequence). V gave up 2 bases and J gave up 9 bases, with 11 bases separating them. The CDR3 covers 11 residues.